Listed here is a single T cell receptor beta chain. Its antigen is unidentified. This entry belongs to a study of OX40 agonist ivuxolimab in advanced cancers. Overall study context: A history of anti-PD-1, anti-PD-L1 or anti-CTLA-4 therapy was acceptable, and 40% had some.

Study-wide points: With doses of 0.1 to 3.0 mg/kg, CD4+ and CD8+ blood T cells had undergone clonal expansion by week 6. More expanded clones were found, on average, in CD8+ than in CD4+ T cells.

This table comes from immunoSEQ multiplex PCR, and its TCRdb copy is limited to in-frame clones, with some not included. The sample contains around 14,000 clones, approximately 90% of which appear only once. The sampling schedule covered blood at baseline, cycle 4 day 1, and cycle 7 day 1. The material sequenced was CD4+ or CD8+ T cells sorted from blood, taken in a trial of the OX40 agonist ivuxolimab. The sequence was collected from an adult with an advanced solid tumor such as melanoma, head and neck, liver or kidney cancer.

CDR3 region: CAIKTERDSSEAFF. The CDR3 DNA follows: TGTGCCATCAAGACGGAAAGGGACAGTTCCGAAGCTTTCTTT. The V call is TRBV10-3, the J call TRBJ1-1, with TRBD1 identical over 7 bases. The length of the CDR3 is 14 residues. The trim removed 7 bases at V and 8 bases at J, leaving 13 bases unmatched. The germline gives CDR1 ENHRY, CDR2 SYGVKD.